Below, 18 T cell receptor beta chains from the same sample are listed, as sequenced in a study of regulatory T cells in long-lasting Graves disease. Arm-PCR of CDR3 regions and iRepertoire HTBI primers were used to build TCR beta libraries. TCRdb re-called the multiplex PCR reads through MiXCR, storing one row per CDR3 protein. This sample has fewer than 650,000 distinct CDR3 sequences, with approximately 15% found just once. Time point reported: newly diagnosed GD, antithyroid drugs for less than 3 months. PBMC-extracted RNA yielded the TCR library. These data are also associated with another study on T cells in Graves' hyperthyroidism and ophthalmopathy.

Sequencing was performed on peripheral blood mononuclear cells (PBMCs), taken at new diagnosis, from a patient treated with antithyroid drugs. These TCRs come from a woman aged 25-40 years with Graves disease.

This clonotype was counted at least ten times. The V and J genes are TRBV3-1 and TRBJ2-7; TRBD2 matches at 13 bases. V gave up 4 bases and J gave up 4 bases; unmatched junction bases: 4. This CDR3 comprises 15 residues. Per germline, CDR1 LGHDT and CDR2 YNNKEL (reference sequence). The CDR3 DNA is TGTGCCAGCAGCCCTGGACTAGCGGGAGCGTACGAGCAGTACTTC. Its translation is CASSPGLAGAYEQYF.

This rearrangement joins TRBV6-1 to TRBJ1-2; TRBD1 matches 8 bases. Germline lookup yields CDR1 MNHNS and CDR2 SASEGT. The CDR3 totals 13 residues. With 6 bases clipped from V and 8 bases from J, the junction kept 8 bases outside the gene matches. The CDR3 reads CASSSDRGAGYTF. As DNA, the CDR3 is TGTGCCAGCAGCAGTGACAGGGGCGCCGGCTACACCTTC.

The sample holds many counts of this clonotype. This rearrangement joins TRBV12-3 or TRBV12-4 to TRBJ2-7; TRBD1 matches 7 bases. Trimming cost V 4 bases and J 3 bases; bases outside gene matches: 6. The CDR3 loop spans 14 amino acids. This CDR3 reads CASSSGTEYYEQYF. The CDR3 DNA reads as TGTGCCAGCAGTTCCGGGACAGAGTACTACGAGCAGTACTTC.

This clonotype appeared many times. The chain joins TRBV27 to TRBJ2-7, with D tentatively TRBD1 (6 bases). The V end was cut by 6 bases, the J end by 0 bases, with 9 bases between. The length of the CDR3 is 13 residues. Germline CDR1 MNHEY, CDR2 SMNVEV (reference sequence). This chain's CDR3 is CASRTGNSYEQYF. CDR3 DNA: TGTGCCAGCAGGACAGGTAACTCCTACGAGCAGTACTTC.

This sequence joins TRBV28 and TRBJ2-7, with unresolved D. The germline V and J ends were trimmed by 9 bases and 12 bases, with 33 bases remaining between them. This CDR3 is 16 amino acids long. CDR1 is MDHEN, CDR2 SYDVKM, per germline. The CDR3 sequence: CASSLRARRPLYPSYF. CDR3 DNA sequence: TGTGCCAGTTCCCTCCGAGCGAGACGTCCGCTCTACCCGTCGTACTTC.

The chain recombines TRBV7-3 with TRBJ2-1, with 7 bases matching TRBD2. J lost 8 bases, V lost 5 bases, and 9 bases had no gene match. This CDR3 is built from 14 residues. Germline V gives CDR1 SGHTA, CDR2 FQGTGA. CDR3 sequence: CASSPGLQSHEQFF. CDR3 DNA: TGTGCCAGCAGCCCGGGACTACAAAGCCATGAGCAGTTCTTC. The whole variable domain, filled in from reference TRBV7-3 and TRBJ2-1, reads GAGVSQTPSNKVTEKGKYVELRCDPISGHTALYWYRQSLGQGPEFLIYFQGTGAADDSGLPNDRFFAVRPEGSVSTLKIQRTERGDSAVYLCASSPGLQSHEQFFGPGTRLTVL.

The chain carries TRBV4-1 and TRBJ2-5; D possibly uses TRBD1 or TRBD2 (5 bases each). Germline lookup yields CDR1 MGHRA and CDR2 YSYEKL. The CDR3 spans 14 residues. The V and J ends lost 1 base and 5 bases respectively, with 11 bases between them. CDR3 nucleotide sequence: TGCGCCAGCAGCCAAGGCCAGGGACCCGAGACCCAGTACTTC. Protein product: CASSQGQGPETQYF.

The gene calls are TRBV7-9 and TRBJ2-7; weak D call: TRBD1 (6 bases). Germline V gene sequence: CDR1 SEHNR, CDR2 FQNEAQ (reference sequence). The ends were cut back, 6 bases at V and 2 bases at J, with 14 bases in the middle. This CDR3 is built from 14 residues. The CDR3 loop is CASSVPGGPYEQYF. The CDR3 bases are TGTGCCAGCAGTGTGCCTGGGGGCCCCTACGAGCAGTACTTC.

This clonotype has ten or more counts. The chain recombines TRBV28 with TRBJ2-6; D possibly corresponds to TRBD1 (6 bases). Per the germline V gene, CDR1 is MDHEN and CDR2 is SYDVKM. The V end was cut by 5 bases, the J end by 1 base, with 9 bases between. CDR3 size: 15 residues. CDR3 sequence (DNA): TGTGCCAGCAGTCCTACAGGGTCTGGGGCCAACGTCCTGACTTTC. Amino acid sequence: CASSPTGSGANVLTF.

DNA of the CDR3: TGCAGCGTCTATGGACTAGCGGACTACGAGCAGTACTTC. Translating gives CSVYGLADYEQYF. This sequence joins TRBV29-1 and TRBJ2-7, with 10 positions matching TRBD2. Germline V gene data show CDR1 as SQVTM and CDR2 as ANQGSEA. The CDR3 is 13 residues long. V shed 6 bases, J shed 3 bases, and the junction held 5 bases outside the gene matches.

This clonotype was seen ten or more times. This rearrangement joins TRBV7-2 to TRBJ2-7; 8 nucleotides align to TRBD1. Per the germline V gene, CDR1 is SGHTA and CDR2 is FQGNSA. Trimming cost V 5 bases and J 3 bases; bases outside gene matches: 15. CDR3 length: 17 amino acids. The CDR3: CASSRTGSLRGIYEQYF. CDR3 bases: TGTGCCAGCAGCCGGACAGGGAGTTTAAGGGGAATCTACGAGCAGTACTTC.

This clonotype was seen only a few times. The chain couples TRBV28 to TRBJ2-2, with 8 bases aligning to TRBD2. Germline trimming cut 8 bases from V and 4 bases from J; bases unmatched to any gene: 3. The CDR3 loop spans 13 amino acids. Germline V gene lookup returns CDR1 MDHEN and CDR2 SYDVKM. The CDR3 sequence: CASRRGGTGELFF. The CDR3 DNA reads as TGTGCCAGCCGTCGGGGGGGCACCGGGGAGCTGTTTTTT. Supplemented by reference TRBV28 and TRBJ2-2, the full variable domain reads DVKVTQSSRYLVKRTGEKVFLECVQDMDHENMFWYRQDPGLGLRLIYFSYDVKMKEKGDIPEGYSVSREKKERFSLILESASTNQTSMYLCASRRGGTGELFFGEGSRLTVL.

Note on this clonotype: Being one base from a much bigger clone, this may be a read error. This sequence joins TRBV12-3 or TRBV12-4 and TRBJ2-7, with D perhaps given as TRBD1 or TRBD2 (5 bases each). This CDR3 has 14 residues. Trimming left V 8 bases short and J 7 bases short, with 21 bases between. The CDR3 DNA reads TGTGCCAGCGAGGGACCCAGCTCCTACAATGAGCAGTACTTC. This codes for CASEGPSSYNEQYF.

This clonotype was picked up many times. The genes are TRBV2 and TRBJ1-6; D is perhaps TRBD1 (5 bases). V was pared by 4 bases and J by 7 bases, with 14 bases between. The germline V gene encodes CDR1 SNHLY and CDR2 FYNNEI. The CDR3 spans 15 residues. In DNA form, the CDR3 reads TGTGCCAGCAGTGTTCAGGGAGGGTTGAATTCACCCCTCCACTTT. It codes for CASSVQGGLNSPLHF. Looking up the rest from reference TRBV2 and TRBJ1-6 gives the full variable domain: EPEVTQTPSHQVTQMGQEVILRCVPISNHLYFYWYRQILGQKVEFLVSFYNNEISEKSEIFDDQFSVERPDGSNFTLKIRSTKLEDSAMYFCASSVQGGLNSPLHFGNGTRLTVT.

Notes on this clonotype: A clone one base away is much larger, so this may be a read error. The gene calls are TRBV27 and TRBJ2-3; D may match TRBD1 or TRBD2 (5 bases each). CDR3 length equals 14 residues. CDR1 and CDR2 from the germline V gene are MNHEY and SMNVEV (reference sequence). The CDR3 is CASSRLGTTGTQYF. CDR3 nucleotides: TGTGCCAGCAGCCGTCTCGGGACCACAGGTACGCAGTATTTT.

As regards this clonotype: This may stem from a read error, because a much larger clone lies one nucleotide away. V gene TRBV2 combines with J gene TRBJ2-7, with 9 bases aligning to TRBD2. Losses at the gene ends were 2 bases for V and 6 bases for J; bases not matched to a gene: 8. Germline V gives CDR1 SNHLY, CDR2 FYNNEI. CDR3 size: 15 residues. CDR3 region: CASSESRGREFEQYF. The DNA of the CDR3 is TGTGCCAGCAGTGAATCTCGCGGGAGGGAGTTCGAGCAGTACTTC.

This clonotype was seen ten or more times. The chain recombines TRBV6-1 with TRBJ1-5, with D possibly being TRBD1 (5 bases). The CDR3 runs 14 residues. In germline, CDR1 is MNHNS, CDR2 SASEGT. Trimming shortened V by 7 bases and J by 7 bases, and 17 bases separated the two germline ends. The CDR3 region is CASTFGAGLQPQHF. The CDR3 DNA reads TGTGCCAGCACCTTCGGGGCAGGTTTACAGCCCCAGCATTTT.

This clonotype was picked up many times. This chain joins TRBV12-3 or TRBV12-4 and TRBJ1-2, with a tentative D call TRBD1 (5 bases). This CDR3 is 15 amino acids long. Trimming took off 5 bases at V and 5 bases at J, with 18 bases between the two ends. CDR3 loop: CASSLVSGRGYGYTF. DNA of the CDR3: TGTGCCAGCAGTCTCGTTTCAGGGAGGGGTTATGGCTACACCTTC.